Given below is one TCR beta chain in context. Its antigen remains unidentified. Its ends do not fully match the called genes, so a read error is possible. The CDR3 consists of 15 residues. Germline CDR1 reads KGHSH; CDR2 reads LQKENI. The data stem from a study of identifying expanded T cells in peripheral blood. Overall study results and limits: Differentially abundant clones: 0.95 to 1.5 between replicates, 16.4 at two to three weeks, less than 20 at four. Clone count variance between approximately two-week samples rose with total template count.

Data came from immunoSEQ multiplex PCR; TCRdb stores just in-frame clones and leaves some out. The sample has approximately 63,000 clones, over 75% seen once. The sequence was obtained from a person aged 18-69 years in good health. This chain uses TRBV18 with TRBJ2-6, with D possibly called TRBD1 or TRBD2 (5 bases each). The sample consisted of blood. The CDR3 sequence is CASSEWDAGANVLTF. The CDR3 region has the DNA TGTGCCAGCTCAGAATGGGACGCTGGAGCCAACGTCCTGACTTTC.